A selection of T cell receptor beta chains follows, all from one sample in a study of post-analysis software for immune sequencing data. TCRdb used MiXCR to reprocess the PCR reads, holding one entry per CDR3 protein. The sample contains approximately 160,000 distinct CDR3 sequences, 30% of which appear only once. Specimen: blood. The receptors originated from a girl under 18 with multiple sclerosis. CDR3s include the opening cysteine and the closing phenylalanine or tryptophan. For some rows the clone size is stated as once, few or many, or as a class when expanded; others skip it.

-,TRBV9,CASSVDRLLGTDTQYF
-,TRBV7-9,CASSSAGSHEQYF
-,TRBV9,CASSAEDTEAFF
-,TRBV28,CASSFRQSDEQFF
many,TRBV12-3/TRBV12-4,CASTLEGASGYTF
many,TRBV7-9,CASSLFTAGSPYEQYF
many,TRBV4-1,CASSQALAGVVREQYF
few,TRBV5-1,CASSLAGAIHTETQYF
-,TRBV10-2,CASSETPRMEQYF
many,TRBV20-1,CSARTRGRIDEQFF
-,TRBV11-2,CASSLVRAPNEQFF
many,TRBV10-3,CAISRGQDYNEQFF
few,TRBV6-5,CASIPGLGGTDTQYF
-,TRBV27,CACSLGGISGTQYF
many,TRBV5-6,CASSPDLTRDTQYF
many,TRBV9,CASSPTGLAGYTF
-,TRBV5-1,CASSLRAPKGPGGMGYEQYF
few,TRBV2,CASSEMGGRNTEAFF
-,TRBV29-1,CSARILALQETQYF